This T cell receptor (beta chain) was recovered during a study of blood T cell repertoires in COVID-19. Study as a whole: Samples representing acute and convalescent COVID-19 were sourced from the United States, Italy and Spain. Sources were T cells, B-cell-depleted T cells, or PBMCs; the material itself was cDNA or gDNA.

The table lists this clone with a few counts. The CDR3 contains 16 residues. With 4 bases clipped from V and 5 bases from J, the junction kept 8 bases outside the gene matches. Germline loops: CDR1 SGHTA, CDR2 FQGTGA. How the authors handled the data: It was from reference gene primer amplification that nucleated cell counts were estimated. Using immunoSEQ multiplex PCR, the repertoire was profiled, and TCRdb retains in-frame clones only, with some absent. V and J calls and clone size are given by that table; D and trimming were obtained from the DNA. The sample consists of about 59,000 clones, about four fifths of them appearing once.

This TCR was sampled from an elderly woman with active or convalescent COVID-19. The chain carries TRBV7-3 and TRBJ2-2; TRBD1 matches at 9 bases. The sequencing input was peripheral blood. The DNA for the CDR3 is TGTGCCAGCAGCTCCGCGACAGGGGGAGGGACCGGGGAGCTGTTTTTT. Encoded protein: CASSSATGGGTGELFF.